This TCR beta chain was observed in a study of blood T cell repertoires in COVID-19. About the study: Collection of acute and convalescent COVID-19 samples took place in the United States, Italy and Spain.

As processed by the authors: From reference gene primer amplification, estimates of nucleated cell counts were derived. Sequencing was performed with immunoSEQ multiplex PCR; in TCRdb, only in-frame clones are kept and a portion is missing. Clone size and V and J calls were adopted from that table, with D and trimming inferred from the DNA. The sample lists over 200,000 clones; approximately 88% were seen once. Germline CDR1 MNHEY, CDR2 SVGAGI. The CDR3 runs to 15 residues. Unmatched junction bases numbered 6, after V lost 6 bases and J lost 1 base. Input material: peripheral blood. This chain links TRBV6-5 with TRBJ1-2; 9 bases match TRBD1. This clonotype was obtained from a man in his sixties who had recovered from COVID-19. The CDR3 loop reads CASRTTGGDNYGYTF. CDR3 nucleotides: TGTGCCAGCAGAACTACAGGGGGCGATAACTATGGCTACACCTTC.